A single TCR beta chain is shown here with its context. The sample belongs to a study of human T cells and chemical hapten exposure. TCRdb redid the calling of the RACE reads with MiXCR, one entry per CDR3 protein. This sample has approximately 90,000 distinct CDR3 sequences, with 25% to 30% found just once. The germline V gene encodes CDR1 MGHRA and CDR2 YSYEKL. The CDR3 is made up of 14 amino acids. After removal of 4 bases from V and 4 bases from J, the junction contained 4 bases not matched to a gene. Stated time point: patch test 3, about 24 weeks after DPC sensitization. Treatment denoted: therapeutic diphenylcyclopropenone sensitization with weekly scalp DPC.

The chain employs TRBV4-1 and TRBJ1-5; 7 positions match TRBD1. This sequence originates from a middle-aged man with alopecia areata. Some clones in this sample may be carry-over from other donors' samples. Sequences were derived from whole blood, sampled in connection with sensitization to the hapten diphenylcyclopropenone (DPC). CDR3 DNA sequence: TGCGCCAGCAGCCTGGGACAGCCGAATCAGCCCCAGCATTTT. Translating gives CASSLGQPNQPQHF.